This TCR beta chain derives from a study of blood T cell repertoires in COVID-19. Looking at the study overall: Collection of acute and convalescent COVID-19 samples took place in the United States, Italy and Spain.

The CDR3 consists of 19 residues. Trimming at V came to 3 bases and at J to 1 base, leaving 6 bases not matched to a gene. CDR1 and CDR2 (germline): SGDLS, YYNGEE. Cohorts were determined from participant-reported clinical history. TCRdb's table, derived via immunoSEQ multiplex PCR, lists solely in-frame clones and lacks some. Of around 360,000 clones listed, around 87% were seen once; the top ten hold 1.5% to 2%. The sequencing input was PBMCs or T cells enriched from blood (not recorded which). The TCR originated in a middle-aged man in a cohort exposed to, infected with or recovered from COVID-19 (not recorded which). The gene calls are TRBV9 and TRBJ2-2; 16 bases align to TRBD2. The CDR3 reads CASSGGTSGRAGNTGELFF. In nucleotides, the CDR3 is TGTGCCAGCAGCGGCGGGACTAGCGGGAGGGCCGGGAACACCGGGGAGCTGTTTTTT. The whole variable domain, remainder taken from reference TRBV9 and TRBJ2-2, is DSGVTQTPKHLITATGQRVTLRCSPRSGDLSVYWYQQSLDQGLQFLIQYYNGEERAKGNILERFSAQQFPDLHSELNLSSLELGDSALYFCASSGGTSGRAGNTGELFFGEGSRLTVL.